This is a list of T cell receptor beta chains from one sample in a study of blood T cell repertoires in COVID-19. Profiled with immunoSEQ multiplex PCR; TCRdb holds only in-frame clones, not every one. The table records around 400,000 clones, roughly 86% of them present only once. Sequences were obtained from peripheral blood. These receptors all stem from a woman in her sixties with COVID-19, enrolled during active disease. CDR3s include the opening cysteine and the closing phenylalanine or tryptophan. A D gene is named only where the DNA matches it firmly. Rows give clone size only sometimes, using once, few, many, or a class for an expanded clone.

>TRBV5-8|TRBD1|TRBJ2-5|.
TGTGCCAGCAGCTTGGGGACAGGGGGCTGGGAGACCCAGTACTTC
CASSLGTGGWETQYF
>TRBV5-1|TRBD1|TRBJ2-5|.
TGCGCCAGCAGCTTCTCCGGGACAGGGTCGGTCCCCCTTTACTTC
CASSFSGTGSVPLYF
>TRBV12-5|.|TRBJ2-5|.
TGTGCTAGTGGTTTGTTCCGTCTCCCTTACCCGGGGGAGACCCAGTACTTC
CASGLFRLPYPGETQYF
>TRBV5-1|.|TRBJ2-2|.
TGCGCCAGCAGCTTGGGCCGGACAGCCTACACCGGGGAGCTGTTTTTT
CASSLGRTAYTGELFF
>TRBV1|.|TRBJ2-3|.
TGCACCAGCAGCGATACTAGCGCGGGCACAGATACGCAGTATTTT
CTSSDTSAGTDTQYF
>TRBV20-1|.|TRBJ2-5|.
TGCAGTGCTCCTAGGCTGGAGACCCAGTACTTC
CSAPRLETQYF
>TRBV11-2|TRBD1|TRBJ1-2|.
TGTGCCAGCAGCTTAGGCTATGACTACGGACAGGGGCGGGGTGGTGGCTACACCTTC
CASSLGYDYGQGRGGGYTF
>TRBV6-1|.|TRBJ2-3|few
TGTGCCAGCAGTGAAGCCTCCCGTTCGCCAGGTACCGCAGATACGCAGTATTTT
CASSEASRSPGTADTQYF
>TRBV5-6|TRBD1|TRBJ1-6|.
TGTGCCAGCAGCTTTAGGGGTTACAGGGACAGCAATTCACCCCTCCACTTT
CASSFRGYRDSNSPLHF
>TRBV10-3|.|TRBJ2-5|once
TGTGCCACCCGTAGCGGCGACCAAGAGACCCAGTACTTC
CATRSGDQETQYF
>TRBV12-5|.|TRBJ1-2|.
TGTGCTAGTGGTTTGGTACTTTTTGGAGGGAATCGAGCTAACTATGGCTACACCTTC
CASGLVLFGGNRANYGYTF
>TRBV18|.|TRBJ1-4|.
TGTGCCAGCTCACCGGGGCAGGGACTTCCAACTAATGAAAAACTGTTTTTT
CASSPGQGLPTNEKLFF
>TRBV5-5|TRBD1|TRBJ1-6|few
TGTGCCAGCAGCCACAACCCCGGACAGGGGACTAATTCACCCCTCCACTTT
CASSHNPGQGTNSPLHF
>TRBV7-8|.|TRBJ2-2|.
TGTGCCAGCAGCTTAGATTTGGGGGGGCGCGACACCGGGGAGCTGTTTTTT
CASSLDLGGRDTGELFF
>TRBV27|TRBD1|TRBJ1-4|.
TGTGCCAGCAGTTTTCCAGGGGGTCGGGAAAAACTGTTTTTT
CASSFPGGREKLFF
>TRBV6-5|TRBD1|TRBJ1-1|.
TGTGCCGTTCGACAGGGAAGAGAAACTGAAGCTTTCTTT
CAVRQGRETEAFF
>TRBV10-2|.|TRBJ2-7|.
TGCGCCAGCAAGGGAGGGACAGGTGCCTACGAGCAGTACTTC
CASKGGTGAYEQYF
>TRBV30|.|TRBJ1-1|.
TGTGCCTGGAGTGTAGGGACACCCATGAACACTGAAGCTTTCTTT
CAWSVGTPMNTEAFF
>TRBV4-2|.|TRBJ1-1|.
TGTGCCAGCCTACGGACAGCTAATGAGGGCACTGAAGCTTTCTTT
CASLRTANEGTEAFF
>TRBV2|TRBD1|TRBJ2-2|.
TGTGCCAGCAGTCCTATGGGACAGCAGAACACCGGGGAGCTGTTTTTT
CASSPMGQQNTGELFF
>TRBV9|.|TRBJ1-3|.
TGTGCCAGCAGCGTAGCTGGGGCCGCGGGAAACACCATATATTTT
CASSVAGAAGNTIYF
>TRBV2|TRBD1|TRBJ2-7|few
TGTGCCAGCACCCGGGACAGTCTCTACGAGCAGTACTTC
CASTRDSLYEQYF
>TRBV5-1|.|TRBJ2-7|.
TGCGCCAGCAGCTTGGGGCCAAGATCCTACGAGCAGTACTTC
CASSLGPRSYEQYF
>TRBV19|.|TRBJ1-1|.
TGTGCCAGTAGTATTGGGAGGGGGAACACTGAAGCTTTCTTT
CASSIGRGNTEAFF
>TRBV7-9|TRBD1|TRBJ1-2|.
TGTGCCAGCAGTCGGGACAGAGAGGCGCAGTACTATGGCTACACCTTC
CASSRDREAQYYGYTF
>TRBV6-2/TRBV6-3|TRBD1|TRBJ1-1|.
TGTGCCAGCAGTCGACAGGGGGCCATCGTTGGTACTGAAGCTTTCTTT
CASSRQGAIVGTEAFF
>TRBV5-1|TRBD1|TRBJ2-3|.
TGCGCCAGCAGACCAGGACAGGGTTTTACAGATACGCAGTATTTT
CASRPGQGFTDTQYF
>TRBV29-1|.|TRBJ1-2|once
TGCAGCGTTGGAAAGGGGTTGGGCTATGGCTACACCTTC
CSVGKGLGYGYTF
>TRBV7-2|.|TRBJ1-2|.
TGTGCCAGCAGCCCGCGGATGGCTTCATATGGCTACACCTTC
CASSPRMASYGYTF
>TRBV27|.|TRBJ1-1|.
TGTGCCAGCAGTTTATACGCCCAGGTTACTGAAGCTTTCTTT
CASSLYAQVTEAFF
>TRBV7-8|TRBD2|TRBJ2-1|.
TGTGCCAGCAGCTTACAGCCGGGGGGGCTTTACAATGAGCAGTTCTTC
CASSLQPGGLYNEQFF
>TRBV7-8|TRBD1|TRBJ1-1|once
TGTGCCAGCAGCTTACGACAGGGAGTCGCTGAAGCTTTCTTT
CASSLRQGVAEAFF
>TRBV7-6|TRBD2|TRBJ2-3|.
TGTGCCAGCAGCCGCCGGACTAGCGGGGCCACGTCCTCTAGCACAGATACGCAGTATTTT
CASSRRTSGATSSSTDTQYF
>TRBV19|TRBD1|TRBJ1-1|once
TGTGCCAGTAGTACTTCAGGGGGCCGGAACACTGAAGCTTTCTTT
CASSTSGGRNTEAFF
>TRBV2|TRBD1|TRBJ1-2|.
TGTGCCAGCAGCGGGACAGCCGATCGGGGAGGCTACACCTTC
CASSGTADRGGYTF
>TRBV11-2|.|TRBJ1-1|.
TGTGCCAGCAGCTTCGCCGCCCGACAGGCGAAAGGGAACACTGAAGCTTTCTTT
CASSFAARQAKGNTEAFF
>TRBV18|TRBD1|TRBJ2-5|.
TGTGCCAGCTCACCACTGGGACAGTCCGAGACCCAGTACTTC
CASSPLGQSETQYF
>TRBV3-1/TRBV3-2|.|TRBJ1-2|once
TGTGCCAGCAGCCAAGATTACCAGGGTGGTTGCACCTTC
CASSQDYQGGCTF
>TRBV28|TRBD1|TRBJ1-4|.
TGTGCCAGCAGTTCTGGACAGGGGTATGAAAAACTGTTTTTT
CASSSGQGYEKLFF
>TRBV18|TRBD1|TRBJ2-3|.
TGTGCCAGCTCACAGGACAGGGGGAATACGCAGTATTTT
CASSQDRGNTQYF
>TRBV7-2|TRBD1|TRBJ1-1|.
TGTGCCAGCAGCTTGATACAGGGGCCAACTGAAGCTTTCTTT
CASSLIQGPTEAFF
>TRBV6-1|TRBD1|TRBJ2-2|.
TGTGCCAGCAGTGAGCGTTCGAGGGGGCCCGGGGAGCTGTTTTTT
CASSERSRGPGELFF
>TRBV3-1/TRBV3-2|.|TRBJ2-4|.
TGTGCCAGCAGCCCCAGGGTGGGCATTCAGTACTTC
CASSPRVGIQYF
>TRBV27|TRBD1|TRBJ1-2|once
TGTGCCAGCAGAAGCAGGGGGCGTGGCTATGGCTACACCTTC
CASRSRGRGYGYTF
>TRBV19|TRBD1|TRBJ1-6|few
TGTGCCAGTAGTATGACAGGGGGAGGTGGACCCCTCCACTTT
CASSMTGGGGPLHF